The rows below give T cell receptor beta chains drawn from one sample of a study of regulatory T cells in long-lasting Graves disease. Each CDR3 protein is one row after TCRdb ran MiXCR on the multiplex PCR reads. The table lists about 400,000 distinct CDR3 sequences, 15% of them singletons. This sample was also put to use in a study of T cells in Graves' hyperthyroidism and ophthalmopathy.

The specimen comprised peripheral blood mononuclear cells (PBMCs), sampled at new diagnosis, from a patient treated with antithyroid drugs. These receptor sequences come from a woman between 35 and 50 years old with Graves disease. The CDR3 runs from the conserved cysteine through the conserved F or W. Fields, in order: CDR3 protein, V gene.

CDR3: CASSQASTDTQYF; V: TRBV3-1
CDR3: CASSLSGSRTYEQYF; V: TRBV28
CDR3: CAIRDSTGDSQTQYF; V: TRBV10-3
CDR3: CASSLADRPVGTF; V: TRBV12-3/TRBV12-4
CDR3: CASNGGGLTYEQYF; V: TRBV28
CDR3: CASSLRMVGYEQYF; V: TRBV11-2
CDR3: CASSRNGETQYF; V: TRBV2
CDR3: CASSLAGQGMDGYEQYF; V: TRBV5-1
CDR3: CASSQAGVYTGELFF; V: TRBV14
CDR3: CASSEPDGASSYEQYF; V: TRBV25-1
CDR3: CASSSAGANSYEQYF; V: TRBV11-2
CDR3: CASSSVAGGYEQYF; V: TRBV12-3/TRBV12-4
CDR3: CASSLALAGGWDTGELFF; V: TRBV7-6
CDR3: CASSASGTGRYTF; V: TRBV9
CDR3: CATSRERQGASYGYTF; V: TRBV15
CDR3: CASSQPGDTQYF; V: TRBV4-1
CDR3: CAISESTGYEQYF; V: TRBV10-3
CDR3: CASSQDADRGRNTEAFF; V: TRBV4-3
CDR3: CASSLSPGTGANEQFF; V: TRBV27
CDR3: CASSLLPGAVNQPQHF; V: TRBV7-2
CDR3: CASSLGTGVFDTEAFF; V: TRBV27
CDR3: CASSYAAEGMNTEAFF; V: TRBV6-5